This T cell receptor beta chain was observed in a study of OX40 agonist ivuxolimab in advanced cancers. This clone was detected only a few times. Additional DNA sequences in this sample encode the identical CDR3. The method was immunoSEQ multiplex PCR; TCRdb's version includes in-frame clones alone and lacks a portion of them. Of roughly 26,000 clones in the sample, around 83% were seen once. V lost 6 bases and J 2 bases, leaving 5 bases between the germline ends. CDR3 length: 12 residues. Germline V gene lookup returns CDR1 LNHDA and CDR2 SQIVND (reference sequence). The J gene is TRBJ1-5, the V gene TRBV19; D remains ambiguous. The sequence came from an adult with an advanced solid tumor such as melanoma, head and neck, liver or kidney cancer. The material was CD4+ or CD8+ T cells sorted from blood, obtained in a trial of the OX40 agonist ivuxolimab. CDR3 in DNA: TGTGCCAGTAGCCTGGGCAATCAGCCCCAGCATTTT. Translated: CASSLGNQPQHF.